Listed here are 9 T cell receptor beta chains from one sample, sequenced in a study of T cell responses to AZD1222 COVID-19 vaccine. Assay used: immunoSEQ multiplex PCR; TCRdb lists only in-frame clones, some missing. Of over 15,000 clones in the sample, 88% were seen once. This specimen consisted of peripheral blood, obtained 28 days after the second AZD1222 dose. The receptors were sampled from an adult who received the AZD1222 COVID-19 vaccine.

The chain employs TRBV28 and TRBJ1-6; D might be TRBD1 (5 bases). This CDR3 region has 14 residues. Germline CDR1 MDHEN, CDR2 SYDVKM. Trimming removed 8 bases from V and 10 bases from J, with 18 bases in between. The CDR3 loop reads CASGPNGGFSPLHF. CDR3 nucleotide sequence: TGTGCCAGCGGGCCGAATGGGGGGTTCTCACCCCTCCACTTT.

The chain combines TRBV7-2 with TRBJ1-4; D unclear. CDR1 and CDR2 from the germline V gene are SGHTA and FQGNSA. The V gene lost 6 bases and the J gene lost 0 bases, with 8 bases spanning the gap. The CDR3 sequence is 14 residues long. CDR3 bases: TGTGCCAGCAGATTAACCGCAACTAATGAAAAACTGTTTTTT. This gives the protein CASRLTATNEKLFF. The whole variable domain, filled in from reference TRBV7-2 and TRBJ1-4, reads GAGVSQSPSNKVTEKGKDVELRCDPISGHTALYWYRQSLGQGLEFLIYFQGNSAPDKSGLPSDRFSAERTGGSVSTLTIQRTQQEDSAVYLCASRLTATNEKLFFGSGTQLSVL.

This clone showed up just once. V usage is TRBV5-1 and J usage is TRBJ2-7, with 9 positions matching TRBD2. Germline V gene data show CDR1 as SGHRS and CDR2 as YFSETQ. The CDR3 is made up of 15 amino acids. V was pared by 4 bases and J by 3 bases, with 8 bases of the junction left unmatched. CDR3 coding DNA: TGCGCCAGCAGCCCTCAGATAGCGGGAGACTACGAGCAGTACTTC. It encodes CASSPQIAGDYEQYF.

This chain joins TRBV7-3 and TRBJ2-7; TRBD2 matches at 9 bases. The V and J ends lost 1 base and 6 bases, in that order; junction bases with no gene match: 7. This CDR3 region has 15 residues. Germline V gene sequence: CDR1 SGHTA, CDR2 FQGTGA. The CDR3 coding sequence is TGTGCCAGCAGCTTAAGCGGGGGGGTACGATCCGAGCAGTACTTC. Translation: CASSLSGGVRSEQYF.

The chain is built from TRBV5-5 and TRBJ1-1; D ambiguous. The CDR3 loop spans 14 amino acids. Per germline, CDR1 SGHKS and CDR2 YYEKEE (reference sequence). Deletions cut 2 bases from V and 0 bases from J, with 8 bases between. The CDR3 is CASSLNGVNTEAFF. DNA of the CDR3: TGTGCCAGCAGCTTAAACGGGGTGAACACTGAAGCTTTCTTT.

Details on this clone: Germline is not matched at one junction end, which may reflect a read error. This chain connects TRBV15 to TRBJ1-1; the D is unclear. Germline V lookup: CDR1 LNHNV, CDR2 YYDKDF (reference sequence). The CDR3 length is 14 residues. The chain's CDR3 is CATSRGSSNTEAFF. The CDR3 nucleotides are TGTGCCACCAGTAGAGGCAGCTCGAACACTGAAGCTTTCTTT.

This clone was detected a few times. The V gene is TRBV9, the J gene TRBJ1-1; D is ambiguous. In germline, CDR1 is SGDLS, CDR2 YYNGEE. There are 13 residues in the CDR3. V was clipped by 0 bases and J by 4 bases, with 7 bases between them. The chain's CDR3 is CASSVAAGTEAFF. Here the CDR3 DNA reads TGTGCCAGCAGCGTAGCGGCAGGCACTGAAGCTTTCTTT.

In its sample, this clone was seen once. J is TRBJ2-3 and V is TRBV9, with 8 bases fitting TRBD2. The CDR3 covers 15 residues. Per the germline V gene, CDR1 is SGDLS and CDR2 is YYNGEE. J was trimmed by 6 bases and V by 0 bases; bases with no gene match: 6. The CDR3 protein is CASSVASGFTDTQYF. CDR3 in DNA: TGTGCCAGCAGCGTAGCTAGCGGGTTCACCGATACGCAGTATTTT.

The chain combines TRBV12-3 or TRBV12-4 with TRBJ2-3; D remains ambiguous. Trimming shortened V by 1 base and J by 10 bases, and 12 bases separated the two germline ends. CDR3 length: 13 amino acids. Written as DNA, the CDR3 is TGTGCCAGCAGTTTAGAGCTAATTTCGGCGCAGTATTTT. Protein: CASSLELISAQYF.